The T cell receptor beta chain described here comes from a study of T cells in Graves' hyperthyroidism and ophthalmopathy. CDR1 SGHTA and CDR2 FQGNSA come from the germline V gene. The CDR3 is made up of 15 amino acids. V shed 2 bases and J 13 bases; nucleotides not matched to a gene: 13. The source material, RNA transcripts, was used to amplify TCR beta CDR3 regions. The HTBI set primed first-round TCR CDR3 RT-PCR. TCRdb independently ran MiXCR on the multiplex PCR reads; one entry per CDR3 protein. The profile shows 300,000 to 450,000 distinct CDR3 sequences, just under 25% of them singletons. This clonotype was sampled from a man aged 50-60 years with Graves' hyperthyroidism. The sample taken for sequencing was blood. The J gene is TRBJ2-2, the V gene TRBV7-2, with 7 bases that match TRBD2. As DNA, the CDR3 is TGTGCCAGCAGCTTATCAGCGCAGTTCCCTAGCGGGCTGTTTTTT. Translation: CASSLSAQFPSGLFF.